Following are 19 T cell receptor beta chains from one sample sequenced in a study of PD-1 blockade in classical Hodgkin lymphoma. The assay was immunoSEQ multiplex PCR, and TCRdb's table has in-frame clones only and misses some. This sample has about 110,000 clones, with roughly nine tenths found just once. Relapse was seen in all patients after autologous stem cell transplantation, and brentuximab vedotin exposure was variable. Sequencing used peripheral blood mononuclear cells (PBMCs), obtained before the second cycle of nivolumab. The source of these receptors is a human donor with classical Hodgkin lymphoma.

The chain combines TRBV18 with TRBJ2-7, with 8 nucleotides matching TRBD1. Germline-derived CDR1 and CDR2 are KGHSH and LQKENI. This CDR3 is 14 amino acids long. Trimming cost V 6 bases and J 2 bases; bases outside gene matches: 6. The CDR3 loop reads CASSPQGAAYEQYF. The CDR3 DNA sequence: TGTGCCAGCTCGCCCCAGGGGGCCGCCTACGAGCAGTACTTC.

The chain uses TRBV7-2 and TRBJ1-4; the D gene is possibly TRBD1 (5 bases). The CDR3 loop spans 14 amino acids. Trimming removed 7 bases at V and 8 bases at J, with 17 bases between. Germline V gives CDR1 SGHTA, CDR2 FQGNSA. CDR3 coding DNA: TGTGCCAGCACCCAGCCGGGGCCAGGGGAAAAACTGTTTTTT. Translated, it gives CASTQPGPGEKLFF.

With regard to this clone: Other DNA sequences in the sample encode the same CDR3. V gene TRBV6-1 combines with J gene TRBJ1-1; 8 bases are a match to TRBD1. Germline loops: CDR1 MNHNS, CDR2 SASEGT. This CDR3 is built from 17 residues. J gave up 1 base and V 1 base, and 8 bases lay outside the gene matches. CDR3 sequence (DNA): TGTGCCAGCAGTGAAGGAGCAGGGGGCGGGCGGAACACTGAAGCTTTCTTT. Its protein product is CASSEGAGGGRNTEAFF.

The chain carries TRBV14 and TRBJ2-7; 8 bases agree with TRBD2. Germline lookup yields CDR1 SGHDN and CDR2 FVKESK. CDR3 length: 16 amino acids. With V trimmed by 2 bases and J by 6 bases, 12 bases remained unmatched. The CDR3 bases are TGTGCCAGCAGCCAAACCGGGACTAGTGGAATCCGCGAGCAGTACTTC. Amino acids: CASSQTGTSGIREQYF. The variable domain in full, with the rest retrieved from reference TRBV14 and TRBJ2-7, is EAGVTQFPSHSVIEKGQTVTLRCDPISGHDNLYWYRRVMGKEIKFLLHFVKESKQDESGMPNNRFLAERTGGTYSTLKVQPAELEDSGVYFCASSQTGTSGIREQYFGPGTRLTVT.

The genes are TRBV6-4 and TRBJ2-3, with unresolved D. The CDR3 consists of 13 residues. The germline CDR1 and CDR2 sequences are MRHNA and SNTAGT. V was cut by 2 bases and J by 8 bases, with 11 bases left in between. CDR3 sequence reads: CASSDLVRGTQYF. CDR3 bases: TGTGCCAGCAGTGACCTCGTGCGCGGTACGCAGTATTTT.

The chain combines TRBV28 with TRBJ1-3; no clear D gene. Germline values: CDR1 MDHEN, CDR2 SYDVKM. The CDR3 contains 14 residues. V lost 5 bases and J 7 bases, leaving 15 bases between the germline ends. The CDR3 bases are TGTGCCAGCAGTGAGCGGCTCGGTCCTAACACCATATATTTT. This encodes CASSERLGPNTIYF.

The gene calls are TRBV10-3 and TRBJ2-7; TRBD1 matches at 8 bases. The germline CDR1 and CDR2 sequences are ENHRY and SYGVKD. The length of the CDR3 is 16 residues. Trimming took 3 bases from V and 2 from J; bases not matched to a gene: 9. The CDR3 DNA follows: TGTGCCATCAGTGACTTCGGAGAGGACAGGGCCTACGAGCAGTACTTC. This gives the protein CAISDFGEDRAYEQYF.

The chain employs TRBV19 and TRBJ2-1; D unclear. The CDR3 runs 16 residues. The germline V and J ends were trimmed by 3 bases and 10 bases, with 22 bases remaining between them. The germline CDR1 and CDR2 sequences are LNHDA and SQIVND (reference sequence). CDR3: CASSIRTHARSMEQFF. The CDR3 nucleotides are TGTGCCAGTAGTATCAGGACCCACGCGAGGTCAATGGAGCAGTTCTTC.

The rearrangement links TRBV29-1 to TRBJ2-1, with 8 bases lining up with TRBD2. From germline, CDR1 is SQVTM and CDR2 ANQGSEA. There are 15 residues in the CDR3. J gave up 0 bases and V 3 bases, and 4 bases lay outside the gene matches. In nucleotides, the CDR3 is TGCAGCGTTGACTTAGCGGGAACCTCCTACAATGAGCAGTTCTTC. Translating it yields CSVDLAGTSYNEQFF.

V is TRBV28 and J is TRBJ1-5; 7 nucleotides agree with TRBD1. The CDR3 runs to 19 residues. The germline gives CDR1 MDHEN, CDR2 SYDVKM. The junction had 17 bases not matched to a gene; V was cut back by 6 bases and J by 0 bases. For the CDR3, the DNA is TGTGCCAGCAGACTATTACGAAACCAGGGGGGACGTAGCAATCAGCCCCAGCATTTT. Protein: CASRLLRNQGGRSNQPQHF.

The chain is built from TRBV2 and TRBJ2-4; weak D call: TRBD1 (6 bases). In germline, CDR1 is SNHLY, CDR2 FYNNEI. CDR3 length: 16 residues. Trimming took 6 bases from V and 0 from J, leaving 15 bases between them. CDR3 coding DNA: TGTGCCAGCAGCGGGACACTTGAACTAGCCAAAAACATTCAGTACTTC. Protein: CASSGTLELAKNIQYF.

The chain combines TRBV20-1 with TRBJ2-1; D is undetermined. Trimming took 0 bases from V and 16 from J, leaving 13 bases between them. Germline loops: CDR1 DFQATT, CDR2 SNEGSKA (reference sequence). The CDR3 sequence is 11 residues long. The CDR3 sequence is CSARDQSIIFF. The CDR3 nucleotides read TGCAGTGCTAGAGATCAGTCCATAATCTTCTTC.

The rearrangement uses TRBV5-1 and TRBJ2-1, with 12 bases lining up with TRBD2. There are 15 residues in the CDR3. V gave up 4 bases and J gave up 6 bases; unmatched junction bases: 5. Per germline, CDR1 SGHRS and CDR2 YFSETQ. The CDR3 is CASSGGLAGLNEQFF. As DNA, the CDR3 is TGCGCCAGCAGCGGGGGACTAGCGGGTCTCAATGAGCAGTTCTTC.

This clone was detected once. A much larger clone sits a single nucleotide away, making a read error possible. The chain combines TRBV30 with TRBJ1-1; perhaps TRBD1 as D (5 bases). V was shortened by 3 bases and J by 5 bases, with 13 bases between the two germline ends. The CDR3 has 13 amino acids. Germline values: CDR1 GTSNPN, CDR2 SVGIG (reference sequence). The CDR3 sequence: CAWRLGGGTEAFF. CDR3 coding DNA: TGTGCCTGGAGGCTTGGGGGGGGGACTGAAGCTTTCTTT. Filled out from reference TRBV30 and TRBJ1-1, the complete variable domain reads SQTIHQWPATLVQPVGSPLSLECTVEGTSNPNLYWYRQAAGRGLQLLFYSVGIGQISSEVPQNLSASRPQDRQFILSSKKLLLSDSGFYLCAWRLGGGTEAFFGQGTRLTVV.

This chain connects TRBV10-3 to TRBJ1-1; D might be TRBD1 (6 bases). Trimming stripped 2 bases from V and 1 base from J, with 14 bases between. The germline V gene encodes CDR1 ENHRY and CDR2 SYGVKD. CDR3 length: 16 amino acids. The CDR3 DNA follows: TGTGCCATCAGTGAGCCGACCCAGGGGACGAACACTGAAGCTTTCTTT. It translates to CAISEPTQGTNTEAFF.

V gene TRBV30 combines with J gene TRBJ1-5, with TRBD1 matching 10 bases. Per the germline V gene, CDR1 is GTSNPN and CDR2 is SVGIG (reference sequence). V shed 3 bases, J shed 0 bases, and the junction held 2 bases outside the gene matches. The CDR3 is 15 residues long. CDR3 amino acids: CAWSDRGLSNQPQHF. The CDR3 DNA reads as TGTGCCTGGAGCGACAGGGGGCTTAGCAATCAGCCCCAGCATTTT.

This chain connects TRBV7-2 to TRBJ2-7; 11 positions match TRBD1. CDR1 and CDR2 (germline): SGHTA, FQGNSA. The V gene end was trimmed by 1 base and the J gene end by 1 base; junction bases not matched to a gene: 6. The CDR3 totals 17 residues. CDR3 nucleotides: TGTGCCAGCAGCTTAGGGACAGGGGGCCTCTTTTCCTACGAGCAGTACTTC. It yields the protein CASSLGTGGLFSYEQYF.

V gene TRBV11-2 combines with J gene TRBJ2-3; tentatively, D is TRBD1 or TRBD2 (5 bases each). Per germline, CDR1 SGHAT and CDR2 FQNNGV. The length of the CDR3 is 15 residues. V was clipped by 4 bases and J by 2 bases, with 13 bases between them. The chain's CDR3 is CASSWGRRPTDTQYF. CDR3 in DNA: TGTGCCAGCAGCTGGGGACGGCGTCCCACAGATACGCAGTATTTT.

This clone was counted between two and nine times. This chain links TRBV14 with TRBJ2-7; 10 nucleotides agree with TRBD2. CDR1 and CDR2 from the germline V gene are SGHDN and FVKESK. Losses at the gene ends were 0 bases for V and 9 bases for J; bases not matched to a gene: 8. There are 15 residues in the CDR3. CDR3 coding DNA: TGTGCCAGCAGCCAAGATCCTAGCGGGAGATCACGGCAGTACTTC. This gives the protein CASSQDPSGRSRQYF.